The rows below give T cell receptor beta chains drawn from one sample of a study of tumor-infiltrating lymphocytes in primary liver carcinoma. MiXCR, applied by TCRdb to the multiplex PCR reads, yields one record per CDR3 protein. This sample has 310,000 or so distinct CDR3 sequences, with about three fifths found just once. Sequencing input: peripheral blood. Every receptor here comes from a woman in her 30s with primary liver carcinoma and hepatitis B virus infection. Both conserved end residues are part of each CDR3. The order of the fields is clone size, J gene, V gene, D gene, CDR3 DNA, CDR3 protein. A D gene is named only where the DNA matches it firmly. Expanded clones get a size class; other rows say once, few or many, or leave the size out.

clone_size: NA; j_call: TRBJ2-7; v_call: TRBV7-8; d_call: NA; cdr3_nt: TGTGCCAGCAGCTTAGCGGGAGAGTGGCAGTACTTC; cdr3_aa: CASSLAGEWQYF
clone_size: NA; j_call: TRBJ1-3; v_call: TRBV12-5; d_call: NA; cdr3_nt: TGTGTTAGTGGTTTGACTCAAGGTGGTGGCTGGTTCTCTGGAAACACCATATATTTT; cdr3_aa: CVSGLTQGGGWFSGNTIYF
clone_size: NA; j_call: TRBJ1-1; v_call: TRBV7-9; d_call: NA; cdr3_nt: TGTGCCAGCAGCTACGAGCCGGGACACAACACTGAAGCTTTCTTT; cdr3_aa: CASSYEPGHNTEAFF
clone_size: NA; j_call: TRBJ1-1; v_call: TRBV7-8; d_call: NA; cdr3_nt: TGTGCCAGCAGCTTGAGGACAGAGAACACTGAAGCTTTCTTT; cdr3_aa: CASSLRTENTEAFF
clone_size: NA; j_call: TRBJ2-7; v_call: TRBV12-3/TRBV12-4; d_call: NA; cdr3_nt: TGTGCTAGCAGCACAGCGACAGGCCTCTACGAGCAGTACTTC; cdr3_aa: CASSTATGLYEQYF
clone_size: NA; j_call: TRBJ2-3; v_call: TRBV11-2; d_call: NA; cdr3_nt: TGTGCCAGCAGCTCAGCCACAGATACGCGGTATTTT; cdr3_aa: CASSSATDTRYF
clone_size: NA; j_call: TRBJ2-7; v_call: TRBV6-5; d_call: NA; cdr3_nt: TGTGCCACCAAAAAGGGGATAATTGAGTACTTC; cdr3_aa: CATKKGIIEYF
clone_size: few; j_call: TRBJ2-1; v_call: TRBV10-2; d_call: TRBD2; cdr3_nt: TGCGCCAGCAGTACTAGCGGGAGTCTCAATGAGCAGTTCTTC; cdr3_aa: CASSTSGSLNEQFF
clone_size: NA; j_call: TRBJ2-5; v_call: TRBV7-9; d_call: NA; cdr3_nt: TGTGCCAGCAGCTTACTGGGTACGGAGACCCAGTACTTC; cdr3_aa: CASSLLGTETQYF
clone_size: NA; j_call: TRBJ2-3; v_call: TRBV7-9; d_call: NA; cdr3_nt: TGTGCCAGCAGCTCCCCACGGGGCATCCACACAGATACTCAGTATTTT; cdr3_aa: CASSSPRGIHTDTQYF
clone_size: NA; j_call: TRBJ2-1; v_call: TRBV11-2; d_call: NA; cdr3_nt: TGTGCCAGCAGCGAAGGTGAGGTCCCGGAGTTCTTC; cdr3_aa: CASSEGEVPEFF
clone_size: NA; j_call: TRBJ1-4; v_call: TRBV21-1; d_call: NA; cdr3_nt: TGTGCCAGCAGCAAAGATGAGGGTGCAACTAATGAAAAACTGTTTTTT; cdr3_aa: CASSKDEGATNEKLFF
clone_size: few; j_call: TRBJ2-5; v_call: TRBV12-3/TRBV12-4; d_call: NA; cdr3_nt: TGTGCCAGCAGTTCAGCCCAGGGTCAGTACTTC; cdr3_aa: CASSSAQGQYF
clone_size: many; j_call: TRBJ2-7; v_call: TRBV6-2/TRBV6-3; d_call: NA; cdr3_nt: TGTGCCAGCGGTCAAATGGGGGAGCAGTACTTC; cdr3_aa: CASGQMGEQYF
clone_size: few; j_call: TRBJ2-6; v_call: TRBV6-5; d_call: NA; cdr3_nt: TGTGTCAGCAGTTACTCGCTAAGCCGTCTTGGAGCCGGGGCCAACGTCCTGACTTTC; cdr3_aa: CVSSYSLSRLGAGANVLTF
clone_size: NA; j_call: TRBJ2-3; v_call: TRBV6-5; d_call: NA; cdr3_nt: TGTGCCAGAAGTGGGCCCGGGACACTCCATTATACGCAGTATTTT; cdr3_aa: CARSGPGTLHYTQYF